This is a list of T cell receptor beta chains from one sample in a study of circulating CD8 cells and anti-PD-1 response in melanoma. TCRdb passed the reads through MiXCR, listing each CDR3 protein once. The sample consists of hundreds of distinct CDR3 sequences, about 8.7% of them appearing once. The sample consisted of CD8+ T cells from PBMCs, taken at baseline or after one month of anti-PD-1 therapy (not recorded which). These receptors were collected from a human donor with melanoma. Each CDR3 is given with its conserved first and last residue. Fields, in order: clone size, V gene, J gene, D gene, CDR3 protein, CDR3 DNA. A D gene is named only where the DNA matches it firmly. Each size is once, few, many or a size class.

>large|TRBV28|TRBJ2-3|-
CASSLGEIFLNTDTQYF
TGTGCCAGCAGTCTGGGGGAGATCTTCTTGAATACAGATACGCAGTATTTT
>medium-sized|TRBV5-5|TRBJ2-6|-
CASSLYGSPTGANVLTF
TGTGCCAGCAGCTTGTACGGCAGCCCTACTGGGGCCAACGTCCTGACTTTC
>medium-sized|TRBV19|TRBJ2-1|-
CASGRQVTGQVYNEQFF
TGTGCCAGCGGGCGGCAGGTCACGGGACAAGTTTACAATGAGCAGTTCTTC
>large|TRBV28|TRBJ2-7|-
CASRTMADMSSYEQYF
TGTGCCAGCAGGACTATGGCGGATATGAGCTCCTACGAGCAGTACTTC
>medium-sized|TRBV7-3|TRBJ2-3|TRBD1
CASSPGGADTQYF
TGTGCCAGCAGCCCAGGGGGAGCAGATACGCAGTATTTT
>medium-sized|TRBV11-2|TRBJ2-1|TRBD2
CASSLRGEGLNEQFF
TGTGCCAGCAGCTTACGGGGGGAGGGCCTCAATGAGCAGTTCTTC
>medium-sized|TRBV6-6|TRBJ2-2|-
CASGQDFWPNTGELFF
TGTGCCAGCGGACAAGATTTTTGGCCGAACACCGGGGAGCTGTTTTTT
>medium-sized|TRBV27|TRBJ2-5|TRBD2
CASSEGLAGLLETQYF
TGTGCCAGCAGTGAGGGACTAGCGGGTCTGTTAGAGACCCAGTACTTC
>medium-sized|TRBV6-6|TRBJ2-5|-
CASSLGVETQYF
TGTGCCAGCAGCCTAGGGGTAGAGACCCAGTACTTC
>medium-sized|TRBV27|TRBJ2-2|TRBD1
CASTPWKGQGGTGELFF
TGTGCCAGCACCCCGTGGAAGGGACAGGGCGGCACCGGGGAGCTGTTTTTT
>few|TRBV24-1|TRBJ2-1|-
CATSDLSGEEQLF
TGTGCCACCAGTGATTTGTCGGGGGAGGAGCAGCTCTTC
>medium-sized|TRBV6-4|TRBJ2-3|TRBD2
CASSVGGSDTQYF
TGTGCCAGCAGTGTCGGGGGGTCAGATACGCAGTATTTT
>medium-sized|TRBV20-1|TRBJ2-5|TRBD2
CSARSAGVSTETQYF
TGCAGTGCTAGGTCCGCGGGAGTCAGTACGGAGACCCAGTACTTC
>medium-sized|TRBV20-1|TRBJ2-2|TRBD2
CSARDPASGDTGELFF
TGCAGTGCTAGAGATCCGGCTAGCGGAGACACCGGGGAGCTGTTTTTT